What follows is one TCR beta chain and its context. This sample stems from a study of blood T cell repertoires in COVID-19. The protocol was immunoSEQ multiplex PCR, while the TCRdb copy is restricted to in-frame clones and leaves out a portion. The sample contains some 190,000 clones, 80% of which appear only once. Germline CDR1 is MGHDK and CDR2 is SYGVNS. The CDR3 covers 13 residues. The V end lost 1 base, the J end lost 8 bases, and 8 bases lay between the germline ends. The chain couples TRBV25-1 to TRBJ1-4; D remains ambiguous. This receptor was taken from a man in his fifties or sixties with acute or convalescent COVID-19. The sequenced sample consisted of peripheral blood. The CDR3 bases are TGTGCCAGCAGTGAATCTGTAGTCGAAAAACTGTTTTTT. It codes for CASSESVVEKLFF.